These T cell receptor beta chains were read from a single sample in a study of blood T cell repertoires in COVID-19. Libraries were prepared by immunoSEQ multiplex PCR; TCRdb keeps only in-frame clonotypes and omits some of them. This table holds tens of thousands of clones, roughly 89% found once. Sequenced material: peripheral blood. These TCRs come from a woman in her sixties with COVID-19, enrolled during active disease. CDR3s include the opening cysteine and the closing phenylalanine or tryptophan. The D gene is left open where the match is weak. Only part of the rows carry a size: once, few, many, or a class if the clone is expanded.

V gene	clone size	D gene	J gene	CDR3 protein	CDR3 DNA
TRBV29-1	.	.	TRBJ2-4	CSVFGTEGKNIQYF	TGCAGCGTTTTTGGGACGGAGGGCAAAAACATTCAGTACTTC
TRBV29-1	.	TRBD1	TRBJ1-1	CSARTGGDTEAFF	TGCAGCGCCCGGACAGGGGGGGACACTGAAGCTTTCTTT
TRBV18	.	.	TRBJ2-3	CASSLQRGDTQYF	TGTGCCAGCTCACTCCAGAGGGGGGATACGCAGTATTTT
TRBV27	.	.	TRBJ1-4	CASRGHSLNEKLFF	TGTGCCAGCCGAGGGCACAGCCTTAATGAAAAACTGTTTTTT
TRBV27	.	.	TRBJ1-5	CASSPRGAGYQPQHF	TGTGCCAGCAGTCCACGGGGGGCCGGATATCAGCCCCAGCATTTT
TRBV11-3	.	.	TRBJ1-1	CASSRRREGDTEAFF	TGTGCCAGCAGCAGGCGGAGGGAAGGGGACACTGAAGCTTTCTTT
TRBV28	few	.	TRBJ1-5	CASTPFSGGNQPQHF	TGTGCCAGCACCCCGTTTTCAGGGGGCAATCAGCCCCAGCATTTT
TRBV30	.	TRBD1	TRBJ2-5	CAWSVGTGVVWETQYF	TGTGCCTGGAGTGTAGGAACAGGGGTGGTTTGGGAGACCCAGTACTTC
TRBV19	few	TRBD1	TRBJ1-1	CASSMLAGQGMNTEAFF	TGTGCCAGTAGTATGCTCGCGGGACAGGGAATGAACACTGAAGCTTTCTTT
TRBV2	.	TRBD1	TRBJ1-5	CASSEQGSWNQPQHF	TGTGCCAGCAGCGAACAGGGGAGTTGGAATCAGCCCCAGCATTTT
TRBV5-6	.	.	TRBJ2-6	CASSLGLGGANVLTF	TGTGCCAGCAGCTTGGGTTTGGGCGGGGCCAACGTCCTGACTTTC
TRBV6-1	few	TRBD1	TRBJ1-5	CASSEVRDSLGNQPQHF	TGTGCCAGCAGTGAAGTTCGGGACAGCCTTGGGAATCAGCCCCAGCATTTT
TRBV3-1/TRBV3-2	few	TRBD1	TRBJ1-3	CASRLQGAGSGNTIYF	TGTGCCAGCAGACTACAGGGGGCCGGCTCTGGAAACACCATATATTTT
TRBV2	once	TRBD1	TRBJ1-5	CASRTTGRGAPQHF	TGTGCCAGCAGGACGACAGGGCGGGGTGCGCCCCAGCATTTT
TRBV9	.	.	TRBJ2-7	CASSVVGQGDEQYF	TGTGCCAGCAGCGTAGTCGGGCAGGGCGACGAGCAGTACTTC
TRBV19	once	.	TRBJ1-2	CASSDKSTGNKIKRF	TGTGCCAGTAGTGACAAATCAACCGGCAACAAAATTAAAAGGTTC
TRBV5-4	.	.	TRBJ2-7	CASSSSYEQYF	TGTGCCAGCAGCTCTTCCTACGAGCAGTACTTC
TRBV6-5	few	TRBD1	TRBJ1-5	CASSSIGQGNQPQHF	TGTGCCAGCAGTTCCATAGGACAGGGGAATCAGCCCCAGCATTTT
TRBV5-1	once	.	TRBJ2-3	CASSLVEADTQYF	TGCGCCAGCAGCTTGGTAGAGGCAGATACGCAGTATTTT
TRBV4-1	.	TRBD1	TRBJ2-7	CASSQPTDRGRLYF	TGCGCCAGCAGCCAACCCACGGACAGGGGGCGCTTGTACTTC
TRBV10-1	once	.	TRBJ2-1	CASSERASGSLFNEQFF	TGCGCCAGCAGTGAGAGGGCCTCCGGGAGTTTGTTCAATGAGCAGTTCTTC
TRBV4-2	.	TRBD2	TRBJ2-5	CASSQILAGGGQETQYF	TGTGCCAGCAGCCAGATACTAGCGGGAGGGGGGCAAGAGACCCAGTACTTC
TRBV7-6	.	.	TRBJ1-3	CASSPTALTGGNTIYF	TGTGCCAGCAGCCCCACAGCTCTCACGGGGGGAAACACCATATATTTT
TRBV28	.	TRBD1	TRBJ1-4	CASGNRGRFEKLFF	TGTGCCAGCGGGAACAGGGGGCGGTTTGAAAAACTGTTTTTT
TRBV7-9	.	.	TRBJ1-3	CATTDTGSGNTIYF	TGTGCCACCACCGACACAGGCTCTGGAAACACCATATATTTT
TRBV10-2	.	TRBD1	TRBJ1-2	CASSEWVGEGTGGNYGYTF	TGCGCCAGCAGTGAGTGGGTCGGGGAGGGGACAGGGGGCAACTATGGCTACACCTTC
TRBV18	.	.	TRBJ1-5	CASSRGHSNQPQHF	TGTGCCAGCTCACGGGGGCATAGCAATCAGCCCCAGCATTTT
TRBV5-4	.	.	TRBJ1-1	CASSLSLTMNTEAFF	TGTGCCAGCAGCTTGTCTCTGACAATGAACACTGAAGCTTTCTTT
TRBV7-6	.	.	TRBJ1-2	CASSLALLGQPYGYTF	TGTGCCAGCAGCTTAGCCCTCCTAGGACAGCCTTATGGCTACACCTTC
TRBV2	.	.	TRBJ2-2	CASSQTLRQGRDTGELFF	TGTGCCAGCAGTCAAACCCTTCGACAGGGGAGGGACACCGGGGAGCTGTTTTTT
TRBV3-1/TRBV3-2	.	.	TRBJ2-1	CASSQGVSNEQFF	TGTGCCAGCAGCCAAGGTGTCTCCAATGAGCAGTTCTTC
TRBV2	.	TRBD1	TRBJ2-1	CASRQGLYNEQFF	TGTGCCAGCAGACAGGGGCTCTACAATGAGCAGTTCTTC
TRBV14	.	.	TRBJ1-6	CASSLGQSYNSPLHF	TGTGCCAGCAGCCTAGGACAGAGTTATAATTCACCCCTCCACTTT
TRBV24-1	few	.	TRBJ1-5	CATSDRLWDQPQHF	TGTGCCACCAGTGATCGACTATGGGATCAGCCCCAGCATTTT
TRBV6-6	.	.	TRBJ2-7	CASSYSLNRVPYEQYF	TGTGCCAGCAGTTACAGTCTTAACAGGGTCCCCTACGAGCAGTACTTC
TRBV19	.	TRBD2	TRBJ2-3	CASSMARGGMTDTQYF	TGTGCCAGTAGTATGGCCCGGGGGGGTATGACAGATACGCAGTATTTT
TRBV7-8	.	.	TRBJ1-1	CASSLEGGAYTEAFF	TGTGCCAGCAGCTTAGAAGGGGGTGCGTACACTGAAGCTTTCTTT
TRBV19	.	.	TRBJ2-7	CASSIRLASYEQYF	TGTGCCAGTAGTATCCGGCTAGCCTCCTACGAGCAGTACTTC
TRBV2	.	TRBD1	TRBJ1-4	CAGKRDRGSNEKLFF	TGTGCCGGGAAGCGGGACAGGGGATCTAATGAAAAACTGTTTTTT
TRBV10-3	.	.	TRBJ1-1	CAISDLGGRSTEAFF	TGTGCCATCAGTGATCTAGGGGGTCGGAGCACTGAAGCTTTCTTT
TRBV2	.	TRBD1	TRBJ1-1	CASRKTGGALNTEAFF	TGTGCCAGCAGGAAGACAGGGGGCGCGTTGAATACTGAAGCTTTCTTT
TRBV19	.	.	TRBJ1-5	CASRRTDNQPQHF	TGTGCCAGTAGACGTACAGACAATCAGCCCCAGCATTTT
TRBV27	.	TRBD1	TRBJ2-2	CASSNPDRGWSGELFF	TGTGCCAGCAGCAACCCGGACAGGGGGTGGTCCGGGGAGCTGTTTTTT
TRBV27	.	.	TRBJ2-7	CASSFGRRRLGYEQYF	TGTGCCAGCAGTTTTGGGCGTCGAAGGTTAGGCTACGAGCAGTACTTC
TRBV5-1	.	.	TRBJ2-5	CASSPDWEETQYF	TGCGCCAGCAGCCCAGACTGGGAAGAGACCCAGTACTTC
TRBV13	.	.	TRBJ1-1	CASSLDGNTEAFF	TGTGCCAGCAGCTTAGACGGGAACACTGAAGCTTTCTTT
TRBV6-5	.	.	TRBJ2-1	CASSYQRSASYNEQFF	TGTGCCAGCAGTTACCAGCGTAGTGCCTCCTACAATGAGCAGTTCTTC